A selection of T cell receptor beta chains follows, all from one sample in a study of T cells in Graves' hyperthyroidism and ophthalmopathy. TCRdb recomputed calls from the multiplex PCR reads with MiXCR, one row per CDR3 protein. The top ten hold around 7.7% of the sample, which has fewer than 800,000 distinct CDR3 sequences, less than 20% seen once. Sequencing was done on a sample of blood. Every receptor here comes from a man in his late teens or twenties with Graves' hyperthyroidism. Both conserved end residues are part of each CDR3. D genes are given only for firm matches. Not all rows give a size; the values are once, few, many and, for expanded clones, a class.

TRBJ1-1,-,TRBV2,many,CASSEEGNTEAFF,TGTGCCAGCAGTGAAGAGGGGAACACTGAAGCTTTCTTT
TRBJ2-2,TRBD1,TRBV2,-,CASRGQGLGPGTGELFF,TGTGCCAGCAGGGGACAGGGTTTGGGGCCGGGCACCGGGGAGCTGTTTTTT
TRBJ1-5,-,TRBV20-1,few,CSARQAGINQPQHF,TGCAGTGCTAGACAGGCTGGAATCAATCAGCCCCAGCATTTT
TRBJ2-7,TRBD1,TRBV18,-,CASSPLNVRTGHEQYF,TGTGCCAGCTCACCACTAAATGTAAGGACAGGGCACGAGCAGTACTTC
TRBJ1-4,TRBD1,TRBV30,-,CAWRPQGRSEKLFF,TGTGCCTGGAGACCACAGGGGAGGAGTGAAAAACTGTTTTTT
TRBJ2-5,-,TRBV15,-,CATSRDPDTKETQCF,TGTGCCACCAGCAGAGATCCCGATACAAAAGAGACCCAGTGCTTC
TRBJ2-2,-,TRBV7-9,-,CASRHPRLNTGELFF,TGTGCCAGCAGACATCCGAGGCTCAACACCGGGGAGCTGTTTTTT
TRBJ2-7,TRBD2,TRBV3-1,many,CASSQTSGSFHEQYF,TGTGCCAGCAGCCAAACTAGCGGGAGCTTCCACGAGCAGTACTTC
TRBJ2-1,TRBD2,TRBV11-3,many,CASSLGASGRAHDEQFF,TGTGCCAGCAGCTTGGGGGCTAGCGGGAGGGCTCACGATGAGCAGTTCTTC
TRBJ2-7,TRBD2,TRBV29-1,-,CSATRGLAGAPYEQYF,TGCAGCGCTACTAGGGGACTAGCGGGAGCCCCCTACGAGCAGTACTTC
TRBJ2-2,TRBD2,TRBV7-9,few,CASSLSLAGVGGELFF,TGTGCCAGCAGCTTGAGCCTAGCGGGAGTTGGCGGGGAGCTGTTTTTT
TRBJ2-5,-,TRBV19,few,CASSLGSGESEETQYF,TGTGCCAGTAGCTTGGGGTCGGGGGAATCAGAAGAGACCCAGTACTTC
TRBJ2-7,TRBD2,TRBV7-2,-,CASSRTSGKTPHAYEQYF,TGTGCCAGCAGCCGGACTAGCGGGAAGACTCCTCACGCCTACGAGCAGTACTTC
TRBJ1-1,-,TRBV30,-,CAWSPWDLRGNTEAFF,TGTGCCTGGAGTCCCTGGGATCTCAGGGGGAACACTGAAGCTTTCTTT
TRBJ2-3,-,TRBV7-3,-,CASSTHSTDTQYF,TGTGCCAGCAGCACCCACAGCACAGATACGCAGTATTTT
TRBJ2-7,TRBD2,TRBV28,many,CASSLLAGGDEQYF,TGTGCCAGCAGTTTACTAGCGGGAGGGGACGAGCAGTACTTC
TRBJ2-3,TRBD2,TRBV5-5,many,CASSLYAGGSTDTQYF,TGTGCCAGCAGCTTGTATGCGGGAGGGAGCACAGATACGCAGTATTTT
TRBJ1-5,-,TRBV6-2/TRBV6-3,-,CASSKRGVNQPQHF,TGTGCCAGCAGTAAACGGGGAGTAAATCAGCCCCAGCATTTT
TRBJ2-7,TRBD1,TRBV10-2,-,CASSEGQGIYEQYF,TGCGCCAGCAGTGAGGGACAGGGCATCTACGAGCAGTACTTC
TRBJ2-3,TRBD2,TRBV7-8,many,CASSKFSAGAATDTQYF,TGTGCCAGCAGCAAGTTCTCCGCGGGAGCGGCGACAGATACGCAGTATTTT
TRBJ2-1,TRBD2,TRBV27,few,CASSFIGTSGDNEQFF,TGTGCCAGCAGTTTTATCGGGACTAGCGGTGACAATGAGCAGTTCTTC
TRBJ2-5,-,TRBV20-1,-,CSARDHPQETQYF,TGCAGTGCTAGAGACCACCCCCAAGAGACCCAGTACTTC
TRBJ2-7,-,TRBV27,-,CASSHPAAPGGEQYF,TGTGCCAGCAGTCACCCAGCGGCCCCCGGCGGCGAGCAGTACTTC
TRBJ2-2,-,TRBV28,many,CASSLYGNTGELFF,TGTGCCAGCAGTTTATACGGGAACACCGGGGAGCTGTTTTTT
TRBJ1-1,TRBD1,TRBV14,-,CASSQVNHRGEAFF,TGTGCCAGCAGCCAAGTAAACCACAGGGGAGAAGCTTTCTTT
TRBJ2-1,TRBD2,TRBV12-3/TRBV12-4,-,CASSLSGRGSYNEQFF,TGTGCCAGCAGTTTATCCGGGAGGGGTTCCTACAATGAGCAGTTCTTC
TRBJ2-7,-,TRBV6-1,many,CASSEDGSEGYEQYF,TGTGCCAGCAGTGAAGACGGCTCGGAGGGCTACGAGCAGTACTTC
TRBJ2-2,TRBD1,TRBV20-1,few,CSARLTGTGGRGELFF,TGCAGTGCCCGACTGACCGGGACAGGGGGCCGAGGGGAGCTGTTTTTT
TRBJ2-1,TRBD2,TRBV25-1,-,CASSGVGSGRSDNEQFF,TGTGCCAGCAGTGGAGTTGGGAGCGGGAGATCGGACAATGAGCAGTTCTTC
TRBJ2-3,-,TRBV7-9,many,CASSFRGRGTDTQYF,TGTGCCAGCAGCTTCAGGGGCCGAGGGACAGATACGCAGTATTTT
TRBJ2-3,-,TRBV9,few,CASSVIGTDTQYF,TGTGCCAGCAGCGTAATTGGGACAGATACGCAGTATTTT
TRBJ2-5,TRBD2,TRBV4-1,-,CASSHGTAGNQETQYF,TGTGCCAGCAGCCATGGTACAGCGGGGAACCAAGAGACCCAGTACTTC
TRBJ2-7,TRBD1,TRBV5-6,-,CASSWDRGFDEQYF,TGTGCCAGCAGCTGGGACAGGGGGTTCGACGAGCAGTACTTC
TRBJ2-1,TRBD2,TRBV20-1,few,CSAHRTAGGPRNEQFF,TGCAGTGCCCACAGAACAGCGGGAGGGCCGCGAAATGAGCAGTTCTTC
TRBJ2-7,-,TRBV28,few,CTSSPWEENYEQYF,TGTACCAGCAGTCCGTGGGAGGAGAACTACGAGCAGTACTTC
TRBJ1-1,TRBD1,TRBV28,many,CASSSPGQGLEAFF,TGTGCCAGCAGTTCACCGGGACAGGGGCTTGAAGCTTTCTTT
TRBJ2-6,TRBD1,TRBV28,many,CASSARTGFVNVLTF,TGTGCCAGCAGTGCTCGGACAGGGTTTGTCAACGTCCTGACTTTC
TRBJ1-5,-,TRBV12-5,many,CASGLAPGTPQHF,TGTGCTAGTGGTTTGGCGCCCGGGACCCCGCAGCATTTT
TRBJ2-1,TRBD1,TRBV4-3,few,CASSQVDRTGRPYNEQFF,TGCGCCAGCAGCCAAGTTGACCGGACAGGTCGGCCGTACAATGAGCAGTTCTTC
TRBJ2-2,TRBD2,TRBV6-8,few,CASRPTSGRGTGELFF,TGTGCCAGCAGGCCGACTAGCGGGAGGGGCACCGGGGAGCTGTTTTTT
TRBJ2-5,TRBD2,TRBV28,many,CASSPRLAGRETQYF,TGTGCCAGCAGTCCTAGACTAGCGGGGAGGGAGACCCAGTACTTC
TRBJ1-4,-,TRBV2,-,CASRAGVITATNEKLFF,TGTGCCAGCAGAGCAGGGGTTATCACTGCAACTAATGAAAAACTGTTTTTT
TRBJ2-3,TRBD1,TRBV28,many,CASSLSTGGGRDTQYF,TGTGCCAGCAGTTTATCGACAGGGGGGGGACGAGATACGCAGTATTTT